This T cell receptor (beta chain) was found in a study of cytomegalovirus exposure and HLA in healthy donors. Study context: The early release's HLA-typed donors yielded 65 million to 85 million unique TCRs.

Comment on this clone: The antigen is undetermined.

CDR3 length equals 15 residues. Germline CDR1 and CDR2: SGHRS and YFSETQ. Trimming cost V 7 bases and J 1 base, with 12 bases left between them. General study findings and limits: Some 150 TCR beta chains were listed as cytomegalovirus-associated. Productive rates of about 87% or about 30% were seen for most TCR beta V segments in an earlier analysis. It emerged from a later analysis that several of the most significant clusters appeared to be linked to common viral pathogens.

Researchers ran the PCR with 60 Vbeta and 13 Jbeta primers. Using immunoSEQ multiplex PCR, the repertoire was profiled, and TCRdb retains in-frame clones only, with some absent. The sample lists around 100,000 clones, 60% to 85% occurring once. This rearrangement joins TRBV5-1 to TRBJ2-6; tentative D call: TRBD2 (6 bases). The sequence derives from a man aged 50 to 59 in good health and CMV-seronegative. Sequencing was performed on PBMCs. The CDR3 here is CASGAGHSGANVLTF. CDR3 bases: TGCGCCAGCGGGGCGGGGCATTCTGGGGCCAACGTCCTGACTTTC.